This record concerns one T cell receptor (beta chain) sequence. Its antigen is unknown. The input lacks base qualities; no much larger clone sits a single base away. The CDR3, cysteine through phenylalanine, is 14 amino acids long. Left in the record is the CDR3 DNA by itself, 42 bases read in frame from the first base. CDR1 and CDR2 are read off the germline V gene as SQVTM and ANQGSEA. Deletion took 3 bases off V and 0 bases off J, with a span of 9 bases between the germline ends. These data are taken from a study of graft-versus-host responses after intestinal transplantation (dated by TCRdb to the early 2020s). Concerning the study at large: The transplants that recipients got were multivisceral, liver-intestinal, or isolated intestinal. A peak of at least 4% donor T cells among recipient peripheral blood mononuclear cells was the definition used for donor T cell macrochimerism. Rather than going through the commercial service, samples from a few later patients were sequenced in-house on an Illumina MiSeq and processed with MiXCR. Alloreactive clones were identified by sequencing pre-transplant mixed lymphocyte reaction products and comparing these products with unstimulated pre-transplant donor and recipient T cells. A cohort of approximately 24 intestinal transplant recipients, including one retransplant, was enrolled, and 3 patients lacking pretransplant specimens were excluded. After intestinal transplantation, graft-versus-host and host-versus-graft alloreactive T cell clones in the graft, circulation and bone marrow were tracked using bulk TCR-beta CDR3 sequencing. Every recipient was given anti-thymocyte globulin induction, followed by around three years of maintenance tacrolimus and steroids.

What the research found in general, with its limitations: GvH clones turned up in recipient bone marrow, with some appearing earlier in ileal mucosa or blood, a pattern consistent with an intestinal mucosal origin. The conclusions were limited by the relatively low number and heterogeneity of the intestinal transplant patients. Peak levels of circulating GvH clones were associated with declines in HvG clones early after transplant. In the allografts of patients with donor T cell macrochimerism, GvH to HvG T cell clonal ratios were high.

The library came from the immunoSEQ multiplex PCR assay. For most patients, genomic DNA was isolated using the Qiagen DNeasy Blood and Tissue Kit and was shipped frozen to Adaptive Biotechnologies for TCR sequencing. Adaptive Biotechnologies carried out high-throughput TCR-beta CDR3 sequencing of genomic DNA for most patients. For the original study's pipeline: TCR sequencing data were retrieved from Adaptive's ImmunoSEQ software for around 19 patients, whereas a few other patients were processed with MiXCR and VDJtools. To correct CD4 versus CD8 sorting errors, sequences present in both subsets at a frequency ratio below 5:1 were removed. CDR3 nucleotide sequences shared by donor and recipient were removed because the origin of these sequences could not be assigned. To count as alloreactive, a clone needed at least 2-fold expansion over unstimulated cells and a minimum CFSE-low frequency of 0.002% (template counts) or 0.001% (read counts). Clones were considered mappable if detected in sequenced pre-transplant spleen, lymph node, or MLR CFSE-low populations of the donor or recipient. The cumulative frequency of alloreactive clones was calculated as a percentage of all sequences, weighted by copy number. Entries here come from immuneACCESS through TCRdb and include only in-frame sequences with V and J called. Some clones fail to appear in such tables; in the studies checked, an unresolved V gene covers under half of the shortfall, and the cause of the remainder is unknown. From that table come the V and J calls and clone size; the DNA was used to work out D and trimming. The sample table contains 85,000 to 95,000 clones; only one count was recorded for approximately 94% of them. Together, the top ten hold more than 1.5% of the sample.

The time point label, as the study defines it: cells obtained before transplantation from donor or recipient. CD3+CD4+ and CD3+CD8+ populations were FACS-sorted from unstimulated pre-transplant donor and recipient cells taken from spleen or lymph nodes. The chain joins TRBV29-1 to TRBJ2-1; TRBD2 could be the D gene, as 5 bases match. This sequence originates from a human donor who received an intestinal transplant. The material sequenced was unstimulated CD8+ T cells sorted from spleen or lymph node cells, taken before intestinal transplant. CDR3 sequence: CSVDRGSSYNEQFF. The nucleotides are TGCAGCGTTGACCGAGGGAGCTCCTACAATGAGCAGTTCTTC.